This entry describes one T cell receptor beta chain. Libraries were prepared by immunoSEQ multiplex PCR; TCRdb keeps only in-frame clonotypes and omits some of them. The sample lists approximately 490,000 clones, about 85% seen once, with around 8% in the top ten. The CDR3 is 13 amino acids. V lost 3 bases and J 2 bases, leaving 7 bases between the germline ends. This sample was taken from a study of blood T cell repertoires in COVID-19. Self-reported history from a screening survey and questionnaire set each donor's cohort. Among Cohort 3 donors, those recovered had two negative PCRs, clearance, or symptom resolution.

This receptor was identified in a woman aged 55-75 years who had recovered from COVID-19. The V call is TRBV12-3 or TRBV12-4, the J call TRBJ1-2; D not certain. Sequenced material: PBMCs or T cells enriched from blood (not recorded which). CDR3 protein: CASSFPGNYGYTF. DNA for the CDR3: TGTGCCAGCAGTTTCCCAGGCAACTATGGCTACACCTTC.